The present entry profiles one T cell receptor (beta chain) with its context. No antigen is known for it. This sample's time point: newly diagnosed GD, antithyroid drugs for less than 3 months. PBMCs were the source of the RNA used for TCR sequencing. The CDR3 contains 14 residues. The V gene end was trimmed by 1 base and the J gene end by 3 bases; junction bases not matched to a gene: 6. Germline lookup yields CDR1 GTSNPN and CDR2 SVGIG (reference sequence). Assembly of TCR beta libraries relied on iRepertoire HTBI primers together with Arm-PCR of CDR3 regions. TCRdb redid the calling of the multiplex PCR reads with MiXCR, one entry per CDR3 protein. There are around 450,000 distinct CDR3 sequences in the sample; over 12% occur only once, and about 8.2% lies in the top ten. This sample is part of a study of regulatory T cells in long-lasting Graves disease. General study points: Preferential use of TRBV28, TRBJ1-2 and TRBJ2-5 was seen in persistent disease. Persistent Graves' patients showed less TCR diversity than newly diagnosed patients showed. Possibly, too few samples lowered accuracy.

The sample was also linked to a second study, of T cells in Graves' hyperthyroidism and ophthalmopathy. That work states: Most thyroid clonotypes that were expanded above 0.001 also turned up in blood.

The clonotype was recovered from a woman aged 40 to 50 with Graves disease. The chain uses TRBV30 and TRBJ2-7, with TRBD1 matching 7 bases. The source was peripheral blood mononuclear cells (PBMCs), collected at new diagnosis, from a patient treated with antithyroid drugs. Written as DNA, the CDR3 is TGTGCCTGGAGTGACAGGACAGGACGCTACGAGCAGTACTTC. It is translated as CAWSDRTGRYEQYF. Supplemented by reference TRBV30 and TRBJ2-7, the full variable domain reads SQTIHQWPATLVQPVGSPLSLECTVEGTSNPNLYWYRQAAGRGLQLLFYSVGIGQISSEVPQNLSASRPQDRQFILSSKKLLLSDSGFYLCAWSDRTGRYEQYFGPGTRLTVT.